Below, 23 T cell receptor beta chains from the same sample are listed, as sequenced in a study of shared clonotypes between healthy human individuals. Assay used: immunoSEQ multiplex PCR; TCRdb lists only in-frame clones, some missing. The profile shows 650,000 to 800,000 clones, about two thirds of them singletons. Sequences were obtained from memory CD4+ T cells sorted from blood. Subset reported: CD45RA-negative fraction. Receptors were obtained from a woman aged 25 to 39 in good health.

The CDR3 loop reads CASRGTSLADTQYF. Here the CDR3 DNA reads TGTGCCAGCAGGGGGACTAGCCTTGCAGATACGCAGTATTTT. The rearrangement links TRBV6-5 to TRBJ2-3; 9 bases are a match to TRBD2. Per the germline V gene, CDR1 is MNHEY and CDR2 is SVGAGI. The CDR3 covers 14 residues. The V and J ends lost 6 bases and 4 bases, in that order; junction bases with no gene match: 5.

This clone was seen once. The genes are TRBV28 and TRBJ2-5, with 8 nucleotides matching TRBD2. Trimming removed 3 bases from V and 5 bases from J; junction bases left unmatched: 11. Germline V gene data show CDR1 as MDHEN and CDR2 as SYDVKM. The CDR3 spans 16 residues. The CDR3 nucleotides are TGTGCCAGCAGTTTTTTTTCCGGGAGGGCCGTTGAGACCCAGTACTTC. Amino acids: CASSFFSGRAVETQYF.

Remarks on this clone: This specimen includes other DNA sequences encoding the same CDR3. This chain links TRBV28 with TRBJ1-1; D is undetermined. Germline CDR1 reads MDHEN; CDR2 reads SYDVKM. CDR3 length: 11 amino acids. The germline V and J ends were trimmed by 5 bases and 8 bases, with 9 bases remaining between them. The DNA of the CDR3 is TGTGCCAGCAGTCGGCGACGGGAAGCTTTCTTT. Its protein is CASSRRREAFF.

The chain joins TRBV12-5 to TRBJ1-1; the D is unclear. Looked up from germline, CDR1 is LGHNT and CDR2 is FRNRAP. Trimming left V 5 bases short and J 0 bases short, with 7 bases between. The CDR3 sequence is 13 residues long. In nucleotides, the CDR3 is TGTGCTAGTGGTAAAGGTATGAACACTGAAGCTTTCTTT. Translating it yields CASGKGMNTEAFF.

The chain joins TRBV6-1 to TRBJ1-3, with a weak D call TRBD1 (6 bases). CDR1 MNHNS and CDR2 SASEGT come from the germline V gene. The V and J ends lost 8 bases and 0 bases respectively, with 11 bases between them. CDR3 length equals 14 residues. CDR3 region: CASLQGGSGNTIYF. CDR3 in DNA: TGTGCCAGCTTACAGGGAGGCTCTGGAAACACCATATATTTT.

This clone was picked up a small number of times. The chain uses TRBV2 and TRBJ1-1; possible D gene TRBD1, 5 bases. Trimming stripped 6 bases from V and 0 bases from J, with 17 bases between. The germline CDR1 and CDR2 sequences are SNHLY and FYNNEI. The length of the CDR3 is 16 residues. CDR3 region: CASRRDSRFMNTEAFF. The CDR3 DNA reads as TGTGCCAGCAGAAGAGACAGTCGTTTTATGAACACTGAAGCTTTCTTT.

The chain recombines TRBV5-1 with TRBJ2-7; TRBD2 matches at 12 bases. Looked up from germline, CDR1 is SGHRS and CDR2 is YFSETQ. V trimming: 4 bases; J trimming: 3 bases; junction bases outside the gene matches: 5. This CDR3 has 15 residues. CDR3 nucleotides: TGCGCCAGCAGCGTGCGACTAGCGGGGGACTACGAGCAGTACTTC. Translation: CASSVRLAGDYEQYF.

This clone was recorded only once. Distinct nucleotide sequences in the sample also encode this CDR3. The DNA of the CDR3 is TGTGCCAGCAGCTTGCCGGGACAGGGAAACTATGGCTACACCTTC. This gives the protein CASSLPGQGNYGYTF. The rearrangement uses TRBV11-2 and TRBJ1-2; TRBD1 agrees at 9 bases. The CDR3 sequence is 15 residues long. Germline CDR1 reads SGHAT; CDR2 reads FQNNGV. Trimming at V came to 3 bases and at J to 2 bases, leaving 4 bases not matched to a gene.

This clone turned up a few times. The same CDR3 arises from other DNA sequences in this sample as well. The chain employs TRBV5-1 and TRBJ1-4; 9 nucleotides line up with TRBD1. The germline V gene encodes CDR1 SGHRS and CDR2 YFSETQ. V trimming: 4 bases; J trimming: 4 bases; junction bases outside the gene matches: 5. This CDR3 has 15 amino acids. In DNA, the CDR3 is TGCGCCAGCAGCCTTGGGGACAGGGATAATGAAAAACTGTTTTTT. This codes for CASSLGDRDNEKLFF.

This sequence joins TRBV10-3 and TRBJ2-1; TRBD2 agrees at 13 bases. The CDR3 sequence is 15 residues long. The J segment lost 8 bases and the V segment lost 6 bases, leaving 7 bases of the junction unmatched. Germline loops: CDR1 ENHRY, CDR2 SYGVKD. CDR3 in DNA: TGTGCCATCAGACGGACTAGCGGGAGTTTCGATGAGCAGTTCTTC. The encoded protein is CAIRRTSGSFDEQFF.

V usage is TRBV5-5 and J usage is TRBJ2-5; the D call may be TRBD1 or TRBD2 (6 bases each). Germline V CDR1 and CDR2: SGHKS, YYEKEE (reference sequence). Trimming removed 1 base at V and 4 bases at J, with 11 bases between. There are 14 residues in the CDR3. The CDR3, as DNA: TGTGCCAGCAGCTTGTTACAGGGAGGAGAGACCCAGTACTTC. It translates to CASSLLQGGETQYF.

The rearrangement joins TRBV19 to TRBJ1-2; TRBD1 matches at 8 bases. Germline V gives CDR1 LNHDA, CDR2 SQIVND (reference sequence). The junction had 8 bases not matched to a gene; V was cut back by 6 bases and J by 5 bases. The length of the CDR3 is 14 residues. The DNA of the CDR3 is TGTGCCAGTAGCGATTGGACAGGGCGGTATGGCTACACCTTC. Translated: CASSDWTGRYGYTF.

This clone was observed once. The CDR3 nucleotides read TGCAGCGTGAGGACCGCCGTAGAGACCCAGTACTTC. Its protein is CSVRTAVETQYF. The J gene is TRBJ2-5, the V gene TRBV29-1; D is uncertain. V shed 6 bases and J shed 4 bases, with 12 bases lying between them. The CDR3 runs to 12 residues. Looked up from germline, CDR1 is SQVTM and CDR2 is ANQGSEA.

This clone occurred a few times. The CDR3: CASSLDHSTDTQYF. The DNA of the CDR3 is TGTGCCAGCAGCTTAGACCACAGCACAGATACGCAGTATTTT. V is TRBV7-2 and J is TRBJ2-3, with D unclear. V was shortened by 1 base and J by 0 bases, with 5 bases between the two germline ends. Germline V gene lookup returns CDR1 SGHTA and CDR2 FQGNSA. This CDR3 is 14 amino acids long.

The genes are TRBV7-9 and TRBJ1-2; 8 bases agree with TRBD1. Looked up from germline, CDR1 is SEHNR and CDR2 is FQNEAQ (reference sequence). The junction had 10 bases not matched to a gene; V was cut back by 5 bases and J by 8 bases. CDR3 length: 14 amino acids. In nucleotides, the CDR3 is TGTGCCAGCAGCCCGGACCTGGACAGGGCCGGCTACACCTTC. The encoded protein is CASSPDLDRAGYTF.

The chain links TRBV6-5 to TRBJ1-5; tentative D call: TRBD1 (5 bases). Trimming took 2 bases from V and 5 from J, leaving 7 bases between them. Per germline, CDR1 MNHEY and CDR2 SVGAGI. CDR3 size: 13 residues. The CDR3 bases are TGTGCCAGCAGTTACGGGACGGATCAGCCCCAGCATTTT. Translating it yields CASSYGTDQPQHF.

CDR3 bases: TGTGCCACGGAAAGAATGGGACCGAGGCGGAATGAGCAGTTCTTC. This gives the protein CATERMGPRRNEQFF. The rearrangement uses TRBV7-9 and TRBJ2-1; tentatively, D is TRBD1 or TRBD2 (5 bases each). V lost 10 bases, J lost 7 bases, and 23 bases lay in between. CDR3 length: 15 amino acids. Germline CDR1 is SEHNR and CDR2 is FQNEAQ (reference sequence).

This clone was counted a single time. The J gene is TRBJ2-3, the V gene TRBV20-1; D gene uncertain. Trimming removed 3 bases from V and 7 bases from J, with 8 bases in between. Per the germline V gene, CDR1 is DFQATT and CDR2 is SNEGSKA (reference sequence). The CDR3 length is 11 residues. The CDR3 region has the DNA TGCAGTGCTAGTGAATCAAATACGCAGTATTTT. Its translation is CSASESNTQYF.

The chain recombines TRBV2 with TRBJ2-7, with 8 nucleotides matching TRBD2. This CDR3 contains 15 residues. Germline V gene lookup returns CDR1 SNHLY and CDR2 FYNNEI. Trimming at V came to 6 bases and at J to 2 bases, leaving 9 bases not matched to a gene. Here the CDR3 DNA reads TGTGCCAGCAGCCTACTAGCGGCTATCCCCTACGAGCAGTACTTC. Translated: CASSLLAAIPYEQYF.

The rearrangement uses TRBV18 and TRBJ2-7; perhaps TRBD2 as D (6 bases). Deletions cut 3 bases from V and 0 bases from J, with 12 bases between. There are 15 residues in the CDR3. From germline, CDR1 is KGHSH and CDR2 LQKENI. CDR3 DNA: TGTGCCAGCTCACCCGGAGCGGGTAGCTCCTACGAGCAGTACTTC. It yields the protein CASSPGAGSSYEQYF.

This clone was found many times. CDR3 residues: CASSYRERETQYF. CDR3 bases: TGTGCCAGCAGCTACCGGGAGAGAGAGACCCAGTACTTC. The rearrangement links TRBV4-2 to TRBJ2-5; possibly TRBD2 for D (6 bases). Germline lookup yields CDR1 LGHNA and CDR2 YNFKEQ. V lost 5 bases, J lost 4 bases, and 11 bases lay in between. The CDR3 has 13 amino acids.

The V and J genes are TRBV5-1 and TRBJ2-5; 9 nucleotides agree with TRBD2. This CDR3 spans 14 amino acids. After removal of 6 bases from V and 4 bases from J, the junction contained 7 bases not matched to a gene. Germline loops: CDR1 SGHRS, CDR2 YFSETQ. The CDR3 coding sequence is TGCGCCAGCATGGGCGGGGGGGACCCAGAGACCCAGTACTTC. It yields the protein CASMGGGDPETQYF.

V is TRBV7-9 and J is TRBJ2-7; either TRBD1 or TRBD2 may supply D (5 bases each). In germline, CDR1 is SEHNR, CDR2 FQNEAQ (reference sequence). CDR3 length: 16 amino acids. V was trimmed by 5 bases and J by 3 bases, leaving 20 bases between them. The CDR3 loop is CASSPGAVSSVYEQYF. DNA for the CDR3: TGTGCCAGCAGCCCCGGGGCGGTTAGTTCGGTCTACGAGCAGTACTTC.